This T cell receptor beta chain was profiled in a study of CD8 T cells in Susac syndrome. From blood CD8+ and CD4+ T cells, TCR beta sequences were generated. The multiple sclerosis control group comprised treatment-naive patients with stable or active relapsing-remitting disease. After extraction with the RNeasy kit, roughly 0.45 to 1 ug of the RNA was reverse transcribed using random hexamers. Amplification of TCR beta CDR3 spanned 54 Vbeta and 13 Jbeta via immunoSEQ multiplex PCR. TCRdb re-derived calls from the immunoSEQ multiplex PCR reads in MiXCR, one entry per CDR3 protein. The table has about 160,000 distinct CDR3 sequences, around 94% seen once. The trim removed 7 bases at V and 4 bases at J, leaving 7 bases unmatched. The CDR3 spans 13 residues. CDR1 is SQVTM, CDR2 ANQGSEA, per germline. This clonotype was detected only once.

Input material: CD4+ T cells from PBMCs. The rearrangement uses TRBV29-1 and TRBJ2-1; 7 bases align to TRBD1. The sequence was collected from a human donor with multiple sclerosis. CDR3 protein: CSADREIYNEQFF. DNA for the CDR3: TGCAGCGCCGACAGGGAGATTTACAATGAGCAGTTCTTC.